This section outlines one T cell receptor beta chain sequence together with its context. The data were obtained in a study of human T cells and chemical hapten exposure. Time point here: patch test 1, 2 weeks after DPC sensitization. Specified treatment: therapeutic diphenylcyclopropenone sensitization with weekly scalp DPC. Trimming stripped 5 bases from V and 0 bases from J, with 14 bases between. CDR3 length: 16 residues. Per the germline V gene, CDR1 is SEHNR and CDR2 is FQNEAQ (reference sequence). A single record per CDR3 protein comes from TCRdb applying MiXCR to the RACE reads. The data show approximately 90,000 distinct CDR3 sequences, over 9.5% seen once.

This TCR was sampled from a man aged 40-55 years with alopecia areata. Some clones in this sample may be carry-over from other donors' samples. The sequencing here drew on whole blood, taken in connection with sensitization to the hapten diphenylcyclopropenone (DPC). The gene calls are TRBV7-9 and TRBJ1-3; D is perhaps TRBD1 (5 bases). For the CDR3, the DNA is TGTGCCAGCAGCGAGCGACAGACAAGCTCTGGAAACACCATATATTTT. It encodes CASSERQTSSGNTIYF.